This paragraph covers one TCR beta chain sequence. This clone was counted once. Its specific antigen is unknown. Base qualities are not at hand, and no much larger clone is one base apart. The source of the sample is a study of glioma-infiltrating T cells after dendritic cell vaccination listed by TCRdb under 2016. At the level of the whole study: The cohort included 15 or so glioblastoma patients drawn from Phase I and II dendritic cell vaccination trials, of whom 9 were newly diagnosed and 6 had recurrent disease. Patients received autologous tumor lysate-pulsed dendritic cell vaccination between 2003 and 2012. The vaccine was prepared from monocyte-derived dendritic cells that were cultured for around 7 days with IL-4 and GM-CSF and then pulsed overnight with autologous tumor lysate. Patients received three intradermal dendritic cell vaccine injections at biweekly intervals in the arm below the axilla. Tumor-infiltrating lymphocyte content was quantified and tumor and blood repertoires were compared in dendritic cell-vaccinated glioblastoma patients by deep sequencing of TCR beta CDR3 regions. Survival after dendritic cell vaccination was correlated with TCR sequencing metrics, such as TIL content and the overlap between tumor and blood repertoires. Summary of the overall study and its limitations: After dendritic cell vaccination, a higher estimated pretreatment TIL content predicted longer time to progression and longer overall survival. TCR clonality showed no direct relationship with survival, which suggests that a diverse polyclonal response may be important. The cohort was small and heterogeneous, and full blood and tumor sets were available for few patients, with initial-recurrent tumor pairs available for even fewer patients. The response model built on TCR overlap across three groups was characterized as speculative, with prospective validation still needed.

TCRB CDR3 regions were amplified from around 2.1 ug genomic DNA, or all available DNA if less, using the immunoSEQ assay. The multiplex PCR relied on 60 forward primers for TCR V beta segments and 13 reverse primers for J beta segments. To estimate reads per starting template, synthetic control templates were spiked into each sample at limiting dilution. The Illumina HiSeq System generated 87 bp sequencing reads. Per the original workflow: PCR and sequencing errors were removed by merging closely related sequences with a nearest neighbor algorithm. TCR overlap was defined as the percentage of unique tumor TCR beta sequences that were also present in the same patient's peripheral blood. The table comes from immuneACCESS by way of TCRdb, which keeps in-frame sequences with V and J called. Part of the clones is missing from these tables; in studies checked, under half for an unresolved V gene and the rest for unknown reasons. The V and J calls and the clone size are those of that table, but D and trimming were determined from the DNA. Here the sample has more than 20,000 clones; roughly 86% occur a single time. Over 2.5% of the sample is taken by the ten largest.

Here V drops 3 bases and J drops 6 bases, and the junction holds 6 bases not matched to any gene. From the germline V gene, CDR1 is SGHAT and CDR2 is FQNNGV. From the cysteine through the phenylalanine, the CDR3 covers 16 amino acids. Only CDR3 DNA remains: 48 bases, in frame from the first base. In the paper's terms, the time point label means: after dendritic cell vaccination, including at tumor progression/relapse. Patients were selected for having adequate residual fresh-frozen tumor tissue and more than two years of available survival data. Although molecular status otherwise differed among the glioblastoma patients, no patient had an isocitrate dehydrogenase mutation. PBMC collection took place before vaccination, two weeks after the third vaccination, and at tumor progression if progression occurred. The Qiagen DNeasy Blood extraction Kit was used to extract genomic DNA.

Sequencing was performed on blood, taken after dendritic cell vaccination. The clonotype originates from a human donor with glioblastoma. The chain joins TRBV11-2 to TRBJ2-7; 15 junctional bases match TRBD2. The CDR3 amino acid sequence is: CASSFLPGLAGGEQYF. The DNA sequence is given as TGTGCCAGCAGCTTTCTGCCGGGACTAGCGGGGGGCGAGCAGTACTTC.